The clone carrying this T cell receptor (beta chain) was picked up one time. Its specificity is unknown. The same CDR3 also results from other DNA sequences found in this sample. The data derive from a study of shared clonotypes between healthy human individuals. Whole-study context: Researchers assigned three CD4 naive, three CD4 memory, two CD8 naive and one CD8 memory plate to each donor. Study conclusions and caveats: Generation of non-shared clonotypes was less probable than generation of clonotypes shared by all four donors.

Donors included only healthy HIV-negative adults lacking recent acute infections or vaccinations. Trimming stripped 6 bases from V and 0 bases from J, with 4 bases between. This CDR3 comprises 12 residues. In germline, CDR1 is SGHTA, CDR2 FQGNSA. The repertoire was sequenced with immunoSEQ multiplex PCR; TCRdb's copy has only in-frame clones and lacks some. The sample consists of 2 million to 2.5 million clones, about 90% of them appearing once. The rearrangement links TRBV7-2 to TRBJ2-3; D remains ambiguous. The clonotype comes from a man aged 18-30 years in good health. Some clones in this sample may be carry-over from other donors' samples. What was sequenced was naive CD4+ T cells from PBMCs. Subset defined: CD45RA+ positively selected. The CDR3 DNA reads TGTGCCAGCAGTAGAAGCACAGATACGCAGTATTTT. Its translation: CASSRSTDTQYF.